These 20 T cell receptor beta chains were sequenced from one sample in a study of T cells in tuberculosis. After thawing and overnight rest, PBMC were stained with GMM-loaded CD1B tetramer, viability dye and anti-CD3 for sorting. CD1B tetramers were loaded with Rhodococcus equi-derived C32 glucose monomycolate. Assay: immunoSEQ multiplex PCR; the TCRdb copy retains only in-frame clones and omits some. Of 70,000 to 95,000 clones detected, approximately 90% appear once; the ten largest clones hold approximately 2%. The sequencing sample was made of CD1b-GMM tetramer-negative cells sorted from PBMCs. These receptors were obtained from an adult woman with latent tuberculosis.

The rearrangement joins TRBV2 to TRBJ2-1, with D perhaps matching TRBD2 (6 bases). V was pared by 8 bases and J by 9 bases, with 14 bases between. Germline CDR1 reads SNHLY; CDR2 reads FYNNEI. The CDR3 length is 12 residues. The CDR3 here is CASGRDLGEQFF. CDR3 DNA: TGTGCCAGCGGCCGGGACTTAGGTGAGCAGTTCTTC.

The V and J genes are TRBV10-2 and TRBJ2-1; TRBD2 agrees at 7 bases. The CDR3 contains 12 residues. V trimming: 4 bases; J trimming: 7 bases; junction bases outside the gene matches: 1. Germline V gives CDR1 WSHSY, CDR2 SAAADI. The CDR3 loop is CASSGGGNEQFF. CDR3 DNA sequence: TGCGCCAGCAGTGGGGGGGGAAATGAGCAGTTCTTC.

The V and J genes are TRBV5-5 and TRBJ2-5, with a possible D match to TRBD2 (7 bases). The CDR3 spans 15 residues. The ends were cut back, 0 bases at V and 5 bases at J, with 14 bases in the middle. Germline V gene sequence: CDR1 SGHKS, CDR2 YYEKEE (reference sequence). The CDR3 here is CASSLDGGLGETQYF. The CDR3 coding sequence is TGTGCCAGCAGCTTGGACGGGGGGCTAGGGGAGACCCAGTACTTC.

The V gene is TRBV2, the J gene TRBJ1-5, with TRBD1 identical over 7 bases. The length of the CDR3 is 19 residues. V shed 0 bases and J 0 bases; nucleotides not matched to a gene: 11. Germline assignment: CDR1 SNHLY and CDR2 FYNNEI. The CDR3 sequence: CASSEARTGPRYSNQPQHF. CDR3 nucleotides: TGTGCCAGCAGTGAAGCTAGGACAGGCCCCCGATATAGCAATCAGCCCCAGCATTTT.

This clone appeared a single time. The gene calls are TRBV28 and TRBJ1-1; no clear D. CDR1 and CDR2 (germline): MDHEN, SYDVKM. V lost 11 bases and J 7 bases, leaving 11 bases between the germline ends. The CDR3 is made up of 10 amino acids. CDR3 bases: TGTGCCGGCCCCGGCGGTGAAGCTTTCTTT. It yields the protein CAGPGGEAFF.

A single count supports this clone. This chain uses TRBV6-1 with TRBJ1-2; 7 bases agree with TRBD1. CDR1 and CDR2 (germline): MNHNS, SASEGT. J gave up 2 bases and V 5 bases, and 5 bases lay outside the gene matches. The CDR3 totals 14 residues. CDR3 in DNA: TGTGCCAGCAGTCACAGGGGCGACAACTATGGCTACACCTTC. Protein: CASSHRGDNYGYTF.

The J gene is TRBJ1-1, the V gene TRBV5-6; 7 nucleotides align to TRBD1. CDR1 SGHDT and CDR2 YYEEEE come from the germline V gene. V was pared by 0 bases and J by 0 bases, with 5 bases of the junction left unmatched. The CDR3 covers 16 residues. The CDR3 DNA is TGTGCCAGCAGCTTGGGAACAGGGGCTCTGAACACTGAAGCTTTCTTT. Residues: CASSLGTGALNTEAFF.

The J gene is TRBJ1-5, the V gene TRBV6-5; tentatively, D is TRBD1 (5 bases). The CDR3 spans 15 residues. Trimming took 5 bases from V and 0 from J, leaving 11 bases between them. The V gene's germline CDR1 is MNHEY and CDR2 SVGAGI. This CDR3 reads CASSRQPYSNQPQHF. The CDR3 nucleotides read TGTGCCAGCAGTCGACAGCCCTATAGCAATCAGCCCCAGCATTTT.

The V call is TRBV30, the J call TRBJ2-2; 8 bases agree with TRBD2. Trimming at V came to 4 bases and at J to 4 bases, leaving 11 bases not matched to a gene. The germline V gene has CDR1 GTSNPN and CDR2 SVGIG (reference sequence). The CDR3 length is 16 residues. The CDR3 DNA reads as TGTGCCTGGATAAACCGGGGGGGCCGTGGCACCGGGGAGCTGTTTTTT. This codes for CAWINRGGRGTGELFF.

V gene TRBV7-6 combines with J gene TRBJ2-2; 14 bases agree with TRBD2. The CDR3 runs 19 residues. Trimming cost V 5 bases and J 1 base; bases outside gene matches: 9. Per the germline V gene, CDR1 is SGHVS and CDR2 is FNYEAQ. CDR3 coding DNA: TGTGCCAGCAGCCTACGGACTAGCGGGGGGACTTTGAACACCGGGGAGCTGTTTTTT. Translation gives CASSLRTSGGTLNTGELFF. Looking up the rest from reference TRBV7-6 and TRBJ2-2 gives the full variable domain: GAGVSQSPRYKVTKRGQDVALRCDPISGHVSLYWYRQALGQGPEFLTYFNYEAQQDKSGLPNDRFSAERPEGSISTLTIQRTEQRDSAMYRCASSLRTSGGTLNTGELFFGEGSRLTVL.

The chain carries TRBV2 and TRBJ2-7; unclear D gene. Trimming cost V 7 bases and J 2 bases, with 12 bases left between them. Per the germline V gene, CDR1 is SNHLY and CDR2 is FYNNEI. The CDR3 is 13 amino acids. The CDR3 loop is CASNPTQTYEQYF. The CDR3, as DNA: TGTGCCAGCAATCCGACACAAACCTACGAGCAGTACTTC.

This chain connects TRBV6-5 to TRBJ2-2; 11 bases are a match to TRBD1. With V trimmed by 6 bases and J by 4 bases, 4 bases remained unmatched. The germline CDR1 and CDR2 sequences are MNHEY and SVGAGI. The CDR3 is 15 amino acids. The CDR3 region has the DNA TGTGCCAGCAGGGGACAGGGGGGTAGCACCGGGGAGCTGTTTTTT. Translated: CASRGQGGSTGELFF.

This chain connects TRBV30 to TRBJ1-6; D uncertain. The germline V gene encodes CDR1 GTSNPN and CDR2 SVGIG (reference sequence). The CDR3 consists of 16 residues. V lost 0 bases and J 0 bases, leaving 9 bases between the germline ends. This CDR3 is CAWSVPGSSYNSPLHF. The DNA for the CDR3 is TGTGCCTGGAGTGTACCTGGGAGCTCCTATAATTCACCCCTCCACTTT.

V and J are TRBV18 and TRBJ2-3; TRBD2 matches at 10 bases. Trimming took 3 bases from V and 2 from J; bases not matched to a gene: 8. The CDR3 runs to 17 residues. Germline CDR1 KGHSH, CDR2 LQKENI. The CDR3 is CASSPRASGGSTDTQYF. CDR3 sequence (DNA): TGTGCCAGCTCACCCCGGGCTAGCGGGGGATCCACAGATACGCAGTATTTT.

This chain joins TRBV5-6 and TRBJ1-2, with D maybe TRBD1 (5 bases). The CDR3 spans 15 residues. Germline CDR1 reads SGHDT; CDR2 reads YYEEEE. Trimming stripped 0 bases from V and 2 bases from J, with 11 bases between. DNA for the CDR3: TGTGCCAGCAGCTTGGGTCACCCAGGGAACTATGGCTACACCTTC. Translating gives CASSLGHPGNYGYTF.

The V call is TRBV27, the J call TRBJ1-3, with 7 bases lining up with TRBD1. V lost 6 bases to trimming and J lost 4 bases; unmatched junction nucleotides: 0. There are 12 residues in the CDR3. Looked up from germline, CDR1 is MNHEY and CDR2 is SMNVEV (reference sequence). The CDR3 protein is CASRDRGNTIYF. The CDR3 DNA sequence: TGTGCCAGCAGGGACAGGGGAAACACCATATATTTT.

This sequence joins TRBV12-5 and TRBJ2-2; 7 bases fit TRBD1. The CDR3 loop spans 16 amino acids. CDR1 is LGHNT, CDR2 FRNRAP, per germline. V lost 3 bases and J lost 5; bases outside the gene matches: 9. The DNA of the CDR3 is TGTGCTAGTGGTTTCGTCATCGCGACAGGGACCGGGGAGCTGTTTTTT. The encoded protein is CASGFVIATGTGELFF. The variable domain in full, with the rest retrieved from reference TRBV12-5 and TRBJ2-2, is DARVTQTPRHKVTEMGQEVTMRCQPILGHNTVFWYRQTMMQGLELLAYFRNRAPLDDSGMPKDRFSAEMPDATLATLKIQPSEPRDSAVYFCASGFVIATGTGELFFGEGSRLTVL.

This clone was seen just once. V and J are TRBV11-1 and TRBJ1-5; perhaps TRBD1 as D (5 bases). Germline assignment: CDR1 SGHAT and CDR2 FQDESV (reference sequence). V lost 5 bases to trimming and J lost 1 base, with 6 bases between them. The CDR3 totals 13 residues. Written as DNA, the CDR3 is TGTGCCAGCAGCAGGGGCAGCAATCAGCCCCAGCATTTT. This gives the protein CASSRGSNQPQHF.

This clone has just one count. CDR3 region: CASSSEDSGGSDTQYF. CDR3 nucleotides: TGTGCCAGCAGTTCCGAGGATAGCGGGGGGTCCGATACGCAGTATTTT. This chain connects TRBV6-4 to TRBJ2-3; 10 bases are shared with TRBD2. The length of the CDR3 is 16 residues. Germline values: CDR1 MRHNA, CDR2 SNTAGT. The V gene end was trimmed by 5 bases and the J gene end by 6 bases; junction bases not matched to a gene: 11.

This clone showed up just a few times. In DNA, the CDR3 is TGCGCCAGCAGCCAAGGGGGCTTGGAACATGAAGCTTTCTTT. This translates into CASSQGGLEHEAFF. This rearrangement joins TRBV4-1 to TRBJ1-1; TRBD1 might be the D (5 bases). Trimming took off 1 base at V and 7 bases at J, with 13 bases between the two ends. This CDR3 contains 14 residues. The germline V gene has CDR1 MGHRA and CDR2 YSYEKL.